This TCR beta chain was sequenced in a study of tissue T cells after allogeneic stem cell transplantation. As for time point: mouse harvest day 7 after allogeneic transplant. Mouse grafts combined 10^7 T-cell-depleted bone marrow cells with 10^6 splenic CD5+ T cells. Tissues came from B6→BALB/c major-mismatch GVHD mice at day 7 or 14. Produced via immunoSEQ multiplex PCR; TCRdb's table is partial and in-frame only. The sample yields under 9,000 clones, about 47% seen once. CDR3 length: 15 amino acids. V shed 0 bases, J shed 2 bases, and the junction held 1 base outside the gene matches. Germline V CDR1 and CDR2: NSQYPW, LRSPGD (reference sequence). Study-wide points: Few T cell clones were shared across patients, but motif clusters showed tissue-specific shared signatures.

As concerns this clone: Its antigen is unknown. The genes and germline here are from mouse. Read coverage stops 1 residue before the CDR3 terminus; the germline J gene supplies the remainder.

Material: lymph node tissue. The chain has TRBV1 and TRBJ1-2; 9 nucleotides agree with TRBD1. The receptor's source is a female BALB/c mouse given C57BL/6 T cells with graft-versus-host disease after an allogeneic hematopoietic cell transplant. The CDR3 sequence: CTCSADGTGNSDYTF. The covered CDR3 bases are TGCACCTGCAGTGCAGATGGGACAGGGAACTCCGACTACACC.